These 11 T cell receptor beta chains originate from one sample sequenced in a study of blood T cell repertoires in COVID-19. This table comes from immunoSEQ multiplex PCR, and its TCRdb copy is limited to in-frame clones, with some not included. The sample records about 250,000 clones, 85% being singletons. Sequencing was done on a sample of peripheral blood. Source of these receptors: a man between 45 and 60 years old with COVID-19, enrolled during active disease.

The chain uses TRBV4-2 and TRBJ1-1; D gene ambiguous. The length of the CDR3 is 16 residues. In germline, CDR1 is LGHNA, CDR2 YNFKEQ. V was cut by 2 bases and J by 4 bases, with 17 bases left in between. The CDR3: CASSQQRVGPLTEAFF. The CDR3 DNA is TGTGCCAGCAGCCAACAGAGGGTCGGCCCCCTCACTGAAGCTTTCTTT.

The chain has TRBV19 and TRBJ2-2, with 8 bases aligning to TRBD1. J lost 6 bases, V lost 3 bases, and 6 bases had no gene match. The length of the CDR3 is 15 residues. Germline lookup yields CDR1 LNHDA and CDR2 SQIVND (reference sequence). The CDR3 DNA reads TGTGCCAGTAGTATGTCACAGGGGGTCTCCGGGGAGCTGTTTTTT. Translation gives CASSMSQGVSGELFF.

The chain carries TRBV10-1 and TRBJ2-7, with TRBD1 as a possible D gene (5 bases). With 4 bases removed from V and 4 bases from J, the gap between germline ends came to 20 bases. This CDR3 has 16 residues. Germline V CDR1 and CDR2: WNHNN, SYGVQD (reference sequence). The CDR3 coding sequence is TGCGCCAGCAGTGTTAGATTCCAGGGCACCTTATACGAGCAGTACTTC. Translating it yields CASSVRFQGTLYEQYF.

The rearrangement links TRBV6-6 to TRBJ1-6; 8 bases are shared with TRBD1. This CDR3 comprises 15 residues. Germline V gene sequence: CDR1 MNHNY, CDR2 SVGAGI (reference sequence). J lost 10 bases, V lost 5 bases, and 10 bases had no gene match. CDR3 sequence reads: CASSIYGQGKSPLHF. In DNA, the CDR3 is TGTGCCAGCAGTATCTACGGACAGGGCAAATCACCCCTCCACTTT.

CDR3 nucleotides: TGTGCCAGCAGTACTACAAGACAGGGCTATGGCTACACCTTC. It specifies CASSTTRQGYGYTF. The chain joins TRBV27 to TRBJ1-2; 7 bases are shared with TRBD1. In germline, CDR1 is MNHEY, CDR2 SMNVEV (reference sequence). The ends lost 5 bases at V and 4 bases at J; junction bases unmatched: 7. There are 14 residues in the CDR3.

This clone was seen only once. This rearrangement joins TRBV7-6 to TRBJ2-3; 7 bases are a match to TRBD1. Per germline, CDR1 SGHVS and CDR2 FNYEAQ. The CDR3 is 17 residues long. The V gene end was trimmed by 1 base and the J gene end by 2 bases; junction bases not matched to a gene: 9. Written as DNA, the CDR3 is TGTGCCAGCAGCTTAGGGAAGCTCAGGGGGAACACAGATACGCAGTATTTT. Its translation is CASSLGKLRGNTDTQYF.

This clone has a single count. The V and J genes are TRBV5-1 and TRBJ1-1, with D perhaps TRBD1 (6 bases). From germline, CDR1 is SGHRS and CDR2 YFSETQ. With 0 bases removed from V and 10 bases from J, the gap between germline ends came to 16 bases. This CDR3 spans 14 amino acids. The CDR3 reads CASSLELQGKRAFF. The DNA for the CDR3 is TGCGCCAGCAGCTTGGAATTACAGGGAAAAAGAGCTTTCTTT.

The chain recombines TRBV6-5 with TRBJ1-6, with D unresolved. Per the germline V gene, CDR1 is MNHEY and CDR2 is SVGAGI. The V end lost 2 bases, the J end lost 7 bases, and 12 bases lay between the germline ends. There are 15 residues in the CDR3. As DNA, the CDR3 is TGTGCCAGCAGTTACGGCCGAACAGCCAATTCACCCCTCCACTTT. Its protein is CASSYGRTANSPLHF.

The CDR3 here is CASSYRQEAISYEQYF. The CDR3 DNA reads TGTGCCAGCAGTTACCGACAGGAGGCCATATCCTACGAGCAGTACTTC. J is TRBJ2-7 and V is TRBV6-5; possibly TRBD1 for D (6 bases). Germline CDR1 is MNHEY and CDR2 is SVGAGI. CDR3 length: 16 residues. The V end was cut by 2 bases, the J end by 1 base, with 15 bases between.

The sample holds a few counts of this clone. The CDR3 is CASSLRGQGSFGHTEAFF. The CDR3 DNA reads as TGTGCCAGTAGTCTCCGAGGACAGGGGTCTTTTGGGCACACTGAAGCTTTCTTT. The chain carries TRBV19 and TRBJ1-1; the match to TRBD1 covers 9 bases. Germline CDR1 reads LNHDA; CDR2 reads SQIVND (reference sequence). V shed 5 bases and J 3 bases; nucleotides not matched to a gene: 16. The CDR3 is 18 residues long.

The table lists this clone with a count of one. This rearrangement joins TRBV19 to TRBJ1-1; a possible D gene is TRBD1 (5 bases). The V gene lost 5 bases and the J gene lost 0 bases, with 13 bases spanning the gap. Germline V gene data show CDR1 as LNHDA and CDR2 as SQIVND (reference sequence). The CDR3 covers 15 residues. CDR3 loop: CASSLRGEVNTEAFF. In DNA form, the CDR3 reads TGTGCCAGTAGTCTCCGAGGGGAGGTGAACACTGAAGCTTTCTTT.